These 31 T cell receptor beta chains were sequenced from one sample in a study of cytomegalovirus exposure and HLA in healthy donors. Primers: 60 Vbeta forward and 13 Jbeta reverse. Some clones are missing from TCRdb's copy, which holds only in-frame ones; the method was immunoSEQ multiplex PCR. The data show some 46,000 clones, and the top ten clones hold over 7%. Specimen: PBMCs. Receptor source: a male donor in good health and CMV-seronegative.

V usage is TRBV28 and J usage is TRBJ2-2; 11 bases align to TRBD2. The ends lost 6 bases at V and 5 bases at J; junction bases unmatched: 14. The CDR3 is 18 amino acids. Germline V lookup: CDR1 MDHEN, CDR2 SYDVKM. CDR3 DNA sequence: TGTGCCAGCAGCCACCCTCGGGCTAGCGGGAGGTTTACCGGGGAGCTGTTTTTT. This gives the protein CASSHPRASGRFTGELFF.

The chain has TRBV4-2 and TRBJ2-7, with 8 bases matching TRBD1. The CDR3 loop spans 16 amino acids. After removal of 0 bases from V and 4 bases from J, the junction contained 8 bases not matched to a gene. In germline, CDR1 is LGHNA, CDR2 YNFKEQ. The CDR3 bases are TGTGCCAGCAGCCAAGATTTTTCAGGGGGCAAGTACGAGCAGTACTTC. It translates to CASSQDFSGGKYEQYF.

The chain recombines TRBV7-6 with TRBJ2-6, with a tentative D call TRBD1 (5 bases). The CDR3 spans 17 residues. Germline CDR1 reads SGHVS; CDR2 reads FNYEAQ. Trimming took 1 base from V and 1 from J, leaving 11 bases between them. The CDR3 sequence: CASSLEVRVSGANVLTF. CDR3 DNA: TGTGCCAGCAGCTTAGAAGTCAGGGTGTCTGGGGCCAACGTCCTGACTTTC.

This chain links TRBV5-6 with TRBJ2-7, with TRBD1 identical over 7 bases. This CDR3 has 14 amino acids. Trimming removed 4 bases from V and 6 bases from J; junction bases left unmatched: 10. Looked up from germline, CDR1 is SGHDT and CDR2 is YYEEEE. As DNA, the CDR3 is TGTGCCAGCAGCATAAGACAGGGTACAGGCGAGCAGTACTTC. Translation: CASSIRQGTGEQYF.

This chain links TRBV18 with TRBJ2-1; 10 bases match TRBD1. Germline V gene lookup returns CDR1 KGHSH and CDR2 LQKENI. The CDR3 has 13 residues. V gave up 3 bases and J gave up 9 bases; unmatched junction bases: 2. The CDR3, as DNA: TGTGCCAGCTCACCCGGGACAGGGGTTGAGCAGTTCTTC. Protein product: CASSPGTGVEQFF.

J is TRBJ2-1 and V is TRBV27; tentatively, D is TRBD1 (6 bases). Deletions cut 5 bases from V and 6 bases from J, with 14 bases between. CDR3 length: 14 amino acids. The V gene's germline CDR1 is MNHEY and CDR2 SMNVEV (reference sequence). CDR3 loop: CASSPLGQPNEQFF. As DNA, the CDR3 is TGTGCCAGCAGTCCACTAGGACAGCCCAATGAGCAGTTCTTC.

This chain connects TRBV5-4 to TRBJ1-1, with D possibly matching TRBD1 (6 bases). Germline CDR1 SGHNT, CDR2 YYREEE (reference sequence). Between the trimmed V and J ends, which lost 4 bases and 3 bases, there was a span of 16 bases. The length of the CDR3 is 15 residues. CDR3 DNA: TGTGCCAGCAGCCCCTCACAGGGACGGTACACTGAAGCTTTCTTT. It specifies CASSPSQGRYTEAFF.

The rearrangement links TRBV6-1 to TRBJ1-4; D unclear. This CDR3 contains 14 residues. Germline-derived CDR1 and CDR2 are MNHNS and SASEGT. V lost 2 bases and J 10 bases, leaving 14 bases between the germline ends. This chain's CDR3 is CASSETRGMGKLFF. In nucleotides, the CDR3 is TGTGCCAGCAGTGAAACCCGAGGGATGGGAAAACTGTTTTTT.

The chain employs TRBV19 and TRBJ2-7; 12 positions match TRBD1. The CDR3 totals 15 residues. CDR1 is LNHDA, CDR2 SQIVND, per germline (reference sequence). The junction had 8 bases not matched to a gene; V was cut back by 4 bases and J by 7 bases. The DNA for the CDR3 is TGTGCCAGTAGTAAGACGGGACAGGGGGCCTGGGAGCAGTACTTC. Encoded protein: CASSKTGQGAWEQYF.

The gene calls are TRBV21-1 and TRBJ2-5; the D call in the table, TRBD2, was not verified against the DNA. TRBV21-1 is listed as a pseudogene. The CDR3 extends over 12 amino acids. The CDR3 DNA sequence: TGTGCCAGCAGCATCAAGCGAAAGACCCAGTACTTC. Encoded protein: CASSIKRKTQYF.

The chain employs TRBV18 and TRBJ2-7, with TRBD1 identical over 10 bases. Trimming took 2 bases from V and 3 from J; bases not matched to a gene: 7. The CDR3 has 16 amino acids. Germline CDR1 is KGHSH and CDR2 is LQKENI. The CDR3 DNA sequence: TGTGCCAGCTCACCAAAGTCCGGACAGGGGGGCTACGAGCAGTACTTC. Encoded protein: CASSPKSGQGGYEQYF.

V and J are TRBV15 and TRBJ2-7; tentatively, D is TRBD2 (6 bases). This CDR3 is built from 13 residues. Germline CDR1 reads LNHNV; CDR2 reads YYDKDF (reference sequence). Trimming pared 3 bases from V and 3 bases from J, leaving 9 bases between. CDR3 DNA sequence: TGTGCCACCAGCAGTTACGGGGGCTACGAGCAGTACTTC. This translates into CATSSYGGYEQYF.

This chain links TRBV29-1 with TRBJ2-2; the D gene is possibly TRBD1 (5 bases). The CDR3 covers 13 residues. Germline CDR1 is SQVTM and CDR2 is ANQGSEA. Trimming left V 2 bases short and J 1 base short, with 5 bases between. The CDR3 reads CSVEQGNTGELFF. CDR3 DNA sequence: TGCAGCGTTGAACAGGGGAACACCGGGGAGCTGTTTTTT.

This chain links TRBV7-2 with TRBJ2-1; TRBD1 aligns across 9 bases. Germline V lookup: CDR1 SGHTA, CDR2 FQGNSA. J lost 6 bases, V lost 1 base, and 4 bases had no gene match. CDR3 length: 15 amino acids. DNA of the CDR3: TGTGCCAGCAGCTTAGGGGGGACAGGGTTCAATGAGCAGTTCTTC. Translated: CASSLGGTGFNEQFF.

The chain joins TRBV18 to TRBJ2-1; 7 bases align to TRBD1. Germline CDR1 reads KGHSH; CDR2 reads LQKENI. The CDR3 contains 18 residues. Losses at the gene ends were 3 bases for V and 6 bases for J; bases not matched to a gene: 17. In DNA, the CDR3 is TGTGCCAGCTCACCGACCCCCCCCACAGGGGCAATCTCCAATGAGCAGTTCTTC. This translates into CASSPTPPTGAISNEQFF.

This rearrangement joins TRBV11-1 to TRBJ2-1; possible D gene TRBD1, 6 bases. Per germline, CDR1 SGHAT and CDR2 FQDESV (reference sequence). Trimming took off 6 bases at V and 8 bases at J, with 11 bases between the two ends. The CDR3 runs 12 residues. The CDR3 nucleotides are TGTGCCAGCAGTAAACAGGGCCATGAGCAGTTCTTC. This sequence encodes CASSKQGHEQFF. The entire variable domain, with the rest obtained from reference TRBV11-1 and TRBJ2-1, is as follows: EAEVAQSPRYKITEKSQAVAFWCDPISGHATLYWYRQILGQGPELLVQFQDESVVDDSQLPKDRFSAERLKGVDSTLKIQPAELGDSAMYLCASSKQGHEQFFGPGTRLTVL.

The chain recombines TRBV18 with TRBJ1-1; 7 positions match TRBD1. The CDR3 consists of 18 residues. V shed 3 bases, J shed 4 bases, and the junction held 17 bases outside the gene matches. Germline lookup yields CDR1 KGHSH and CDR2 LQKENI. CDR3 residues: CASSPRLRDTGASTEAFF. CDR3 coding DNA: TGTGCCAGCTCACCCCGATTGAGAGATACAGGGGCTAGCACTGAAGCTTTCTTT.

This chain links TRBV11-2 with TRBJ2-1; 9 bases map to TRBD2. The V segment lost 0 bases and the J segment 4 bases; nucleotides outside the gene matches: 4. This CDR3 has 16 residues. Germline lookup yields CDR1 SGHAT and CDR2 FQNNGV. The CDR3 protein is CASSLEATSGYNEQFF. The CDR3, as DNA: TGTGCCAGCAGCTTAGAGGCGACTAGCGGTTACAATGAGCAGTTCTTC.

The rearrangement uses TRBV5-1 and TRBJ2-3; TRBD1 matches 10 bases. CDR1 and CDR2 (germline): SGHRS, YFSETQ. V shed 2 bases and J 3 bases; nucleotides not matched to a gene: 3. There are 15 residues in the CDR3. For the CDR3, the DNA is TGCGCCAGCAGCTTAAGGGACAGGGGTACAGATACGCAGTATTTT. It is translated as CASSLRDRGTDTQYF.

The V gene is TRBV7-9, the J gene TRBJ2-7; TRBD2 aligns across 10 bases. The DNA end favors TRBJ2-5, so the J call may be wrong. The CDR3 is 18 amino acids. Germline loops: CDR1 SEHNR, CDR2 FQNEAQ (reference sequence). The CDR3 DNA reads as TGTGCCAGCAGCTCCCCAGCGACTAGCGGGTTGTACCAAGAGACCCAGTACTTC. Protein: CASSSPATSGLYQETQYF.

The chain combines TRBV4-1 with TRBJ1-5, with D perhaps matching TRBD1 (5 bases). Deletions cut 4 bases from V and 4 bases from J, with 14 bases between. The CDR3 consists of 15 residues. Germline-derived CDR1 and CDR2 are MGHRA and YSYEKL. As DNA, the CDR3 is TGCGCCAGCAGCCCGGGTTGGGCAGGGAATCAGCCCCAGCATTTT. This translates into CASSPGWAGNQPQHF.

This sequence joins TRBV6-5 and TRBJ2-1; D may be TRBD2 (6 bases). In germline, CDR1 is MNHEY, CDR2 SVGAGI. V was shortened by 1 base and J by 0 bases, with 7 bases between the two germline ends. The CDR3 totals 15 residues. In DNA, the CDR3 is TGTGCCAGCAGTTACTTCGGGAGCTCCTACAATGAGCAGTTCTTC. Its protein is CASSYFGSSYNEQFF.

The chain carries TRBV6-5 and TRBJ2-1; 10 nucleotides match TRBD1. J was trimmed by 9 bases and V by 2 bases; bases with no gene match: 7. There are 15 residues in the CDR3. Germline CDR1 MNHEY, CDR2 SVGAGI. The CDR3 DNA sequence: TGTGCCAGCAGTTACGGACAGGGGGTAGGGGTTGAGCAGTTCTTC. Protein: CASSYGQGVGVEQFF.

This chain connects TRBV9 to TRBJ2-7; 7 bases map to TRBD2. With V trimmed by 2 bases and J by 5 bases, 13 bases remained unmatched. This CDR3 spans 16 amino acids. Germline V lookup: CDR1 SGDLS, CDR2 YYNGEE. For the CDR3, the DNA is TGTGCCAGCAGCGTCGATACCCCCGGGAGGTCGGACGAGCAGTACTTC. Protein sequence: CASSVDTPGRSDEQYF.

This rearrangement joins TRBV28 to TRBJ1-2, with D possibly being TRBD1 (5 bases). From germline, CDR1 is MDHEN and CDR2 SYDVKM. V lost 0 bases and J lost 7, with 15 bases in between. The CDR3 covers 15 residues. CDR3 loop: CASSLWGQHRTGYTF. CDR3 nucleotide sequence: TGTGCCAGCAGTTTATGGGGGCAGCACCGGACTGGCTACACCTTC.

As DNA, the CDR3 is TGTGCCAGCAGGCGGGTCGACGGCTACACCTTC. Amino acids: CASRRVDGYTF. This chain links TRBV28 with TRBJ1-2; D unclear. Germline CDR1 MDHEN, CDR2 SYDVKM. The V end was cut by 6 bases, the J end by 8 bases, with 10 bases between. CDR3 length: 11 residues.

V usage is TRBV27 and J usage is TRBJ2-7; possibly TRBD2 for D (6 bases). The germline V and J ends were trimmed by 0 bases and 2 bases, with 11 bases remaining between them. The CDR3 spans 15 residues. In germline, CDR1 is MNHEY, CDR2 SMNVEV (reference sequence). The CDR3 loop reads CASSLSPAGAYEQYF. DNA of the CDR3: TGTGCCAGCAGTTTATCCCCAGCGGGCGCCTACGAGCAGTACTTC.

This clone registers medium-sized by frequency. Other DNA sequences in this sample translate to the same CDR3. The chain combines TRBV14 with TRBJ1-1; 12 bases are shared with TRBD1. CDR1 SGHDN and CDR2 FVKESK come from the germline V gene. V lost 5 bases to trimming and J lost 5 bases; unmatched junction nucleotides: 6. The CDR3 runs to 15 residues. Here the CDR3 reads CASSNRDRGPTEAFF. For the CDR3, the DNA is TGTGCCAGCAGCAACCGGGACAGGGGGCCTACTGAAGCTTTCTTT.

The chain carries TRBV5-6 and TRBJ2-5; 7 nucleotides agree with TRBD1. The J call is doubtful: the DNA matches TRBJ2-7 better. The CDR3 consists of 14 residues. Germline V gene data show CDR1 as SGHDT and CDR2 as YYEEEE. The DNA of the CDR3 is TGTGCCAGCAGGGGGACAGTCCAGCGCTACGAGCAGTACTTC. It codes for CASRGTVQRYEQYF.

The chain couples TRBV7-9 to TRBJ2-7, with no clear D. The V gene's germline CDR1 is SEHNR and CDR2 FQNEAQ (reference sequence). CDR3 length: 17 amino acids. Trimming stripped 0 bases from V and 7 bases from J, with 22 bases between. CDR3 residues: CASSLANREISSREQYF. DNA for the CDR3: TGTGCCAGCAGCTTAGCCAATCGCGAGATCTCTTCTAGGGAGCAGTACTTC.

The rearrangement joins TRBV7-3 to TRBJ1-1, with a tentative D call TRBD1 (6 bases). This CDR3 is 13 amino acids long. Trimming pared 5 bases from V and 7 bases from J, leaving 14 bases between. CDR1 is SGHTA, CDR2 FQGTGA, per germline. The CDR3 loop is CASSATGTSEAFF. The DNA for the CDR3 is TGTGCCAGCAGCGCGACAGGCACCAGTGAAGCTTTCTTT. The variable domain in full, with the rest retrieved from reference TRBV7-3 and TRBJ1-1, is GAGVSQTPSNKVTEKGKYVELRCDPISGHTALYWYRQSLGQGPEFLIYFQGTGAADDSGLPNDRFFAVRPEGSVSTLKIQRTERGDSAVYLCASSATGTSEAFFGQGTRLTVV.